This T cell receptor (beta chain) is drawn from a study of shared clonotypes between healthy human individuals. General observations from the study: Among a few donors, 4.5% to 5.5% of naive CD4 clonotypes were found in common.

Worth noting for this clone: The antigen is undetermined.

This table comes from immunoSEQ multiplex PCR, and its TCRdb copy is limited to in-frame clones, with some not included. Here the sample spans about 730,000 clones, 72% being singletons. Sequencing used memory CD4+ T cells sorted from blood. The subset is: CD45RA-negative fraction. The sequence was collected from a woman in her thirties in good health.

The CDR3 reads CASSLNPGLAGGRNIQYF. CDR3 in DNA: TGTGCCAGCAGTCTAAACCCCGGACTAGCGGGAGGTCGGAACATTCAGTACTTC. V and J are TRBV27 and TRBJ2-4; 14 bases line up with TRBD2. V dropped 5 bases and J dropped 7; count of bases not matched to a gene: 13. This CDR3 comprises 18 residues. Germline V lookup: CDR1 MNHEY, CDR2 SMNVEV (reference sequence).